Listed below are T cell receptor beta chains from one sample, sequenced in a study of cytomegalovirus exposure and HLA in healthy donors. Data came from immunoSEQ multiplex PCR; TCRdb stores just in-frame clones and leaves some out. The table has approximately 200,000 clones, about 85% seen once. Sequencing was done on a sample of PBMCs. The receptors originated from a human donor in good health. Each CDR3 is given with its conserved first and last residue. A D gene is named only where the DNA matches it firmly. For some rows the clone size is stated as once, few or many, or as a class when expanded; others skip it.

TRBV6-1	TRBD2	TRBJ2-7	NA	15	CASSESSGSQYEQYF	TGTGCCAGCAGTGAGAGTAGCGGGAGTCAGTACGAGCAGTACTTC
TRBV29-1	NA	TRBJ1-4	NA	16	CSVVLGGTRAIEKLFF	TGCAGCGTTGTACTGGGGGGGACTCGGGCCATCGAAAAACTGTTTTTT
TRBV9	TRBD2	TRBJ2-3	NA	16	CASSGSSGSKTDTQYF	TGTGCCAGCAGCGGTTCCAGCGGGAGTAAAACAGATACGCAGTATTTT
TRBV27	TRBD1	TRBJ2-2	NA	16	CASSLLPQGDTGELFF	TGTGCCAGCAGTTTGCTCCCCCAGGGGGACACCGGGGAGCTGTTTTTT
TRBV5-8	TRBD1	TRBJ2-2	NA	15	CASSLGTENTGELFF	TGTGCCAGCAGCCTCGGGACAGAAAACACCGGGGAGCTGTTTTTT
TRBV29-1	TRBD2	TRBJ2-5	NA	17	CSVEGVAGGWAAETQYF	TGCAGCGTTGAGGGGGTAGCGGGAGGATGGGCTGCAGAGACCCAGTACTTC
TRBV28	NA	TRBJ1-5	NA	15	CASNLIHSSNQPQHF	TGTGCCAGCAATTTAATTCACAGTAGCAATCAGCCCCAGCATTTT
TRBV6-1	NA	TRBJ2-7	once	13	CASTPEAPYEQYF	TGTGCCAGCACCCCCGAAGCCCCCTACGAGCAGTACTTC
TRBV2	TRBD1	TRBJ1-2	NA	13	CAATGQGLWGYTF	TGTGCCGCCACAGGACAGGGGTTATGGGGCTACACCTTC
TRBV27	TRBD1	TRBJ2-2	NA	17	CAGHGTGLFEGTGELFF	TGTGCGGGACATGGGACAGGGCTCTTCGAGGGCACCGGGGAGCTGTTTTTT
TRBV28	TRBD1	TRBJ2-1	NA	14	CASPRRDRGNEQFF	TGTGCCAGTCCCCGTCGGGACAGGGGCAATGAGCAGTTCTTC
TRBV5-1	NA	TRBJ2-1	NA	15	CASSLGQGSYNEQFF	TGCGCCAGCAGCTTAGGGCAGGGTTCCTACAATGAGCAGTTCTTC
TRBV5-1	TRBD1	TRBJ1-1	NA	16	CASSRGQDRVNTEAFF	TGCGCCAGCAGCCGGGGACAGGATAGGGTGAACACTGAAGCTTTCTTT
TRBV6-4	TRBD1	TRBJ1-2	NA	13	CASSPTGDYGYTF	TGTGCCAGCAGTCCAACAGGGGACTATGGCTACACCTTC
TRBV7-9	NA	TRBJ2-7	NA	15	CSSSSSSLEGYEQYF	TGTTCCAGCAGCTCCTCTAGCCTAGAGGGATACGAGCAGTACTTC
TRBV6-1	NA	TRBJ1-1	NA	12	CASSEGGTEAFF	TGTGCCAGCAGTGAGGGGGGCACTGAAGCTTTCTTT
TRBV18	NA	TRBJ2-6	NA	15	CASSPQESGANVLTF	TGTGCCAGCTCACCACAGGAGTCTGGGGCCAACGTCCTGACTTTC
TRBV9	TRBD2	TRBJ2-4	NA	14	CASSSRLAGDIQYF	TGTGCCAGCAGCTCACGACTAGCGGGGGACATTCAGTACTTC
TRBV5-1	NA	TRBJ2-1	NA	16	CASSFELTGLIDEQFF	TGCGCCAGCAGCTTTGAGCTTACGGGTTTAATTGATGAGCAGTTCTTC
TRBV29-1	TRBD1	TRBJ1-4	NA	15	CSVERDSATNEKLFF	TGCAGCGTGGAACGGGACAGTGCAACTAATGAAAAACTGTTTTTT
TRBV11-1	TRBD1	TRBJ2-3	once	16	CASSPRDRVGADTQYF	TGTGCCAGCAGCCCTCGCGACAGGGTGGGTGCAGATACGCAGTATTTT
TRBV27	NA	TRBJ1-5	NA	14	CASSLFGSGQPQHF	TGTGCCAGCAGTTTATTCGGCTCCGGGCAGCCCCAGCATTTT
TRBV7-7	TRBD1	TRBJ1-1	NA	13	CASSFDRDTEAFF	TGTGCTAGCAGCTTCGACAGGGACACTGAAGCTTTCTTT
TRBV5-6	TRBD2	TRBJ2-3	NA	16	CASSRQVRGVPDTQYF	TGTGCCAGCAGCCGTCAGGTTCGGGGGGTCCCAGATACGCAGTATTTT
TRBV15	NA	TRBJ2-2	NA	15	CATSSTGVGLGELFF	TGTGCCACCAGCAGCACAGGGGTGGGACTCGGGGAGCTGTTTTTT
TRBV6-1	NA	TRBJ2-3	NA	14	CASRAGLSTDTQYF	TGTGCCAGCAGAGCGGGCTTGAGCACAGATACGCAGTATTTT
TRBV28	NA	TRBJ2-7	NA	13	CATSSAVKREQYF	TGTGCCACCTCGTCAGCGGTCAAACGGGAGCAGTACTTC
TRBV19	TRBD1	TRBJ2-3	once	15	CASSIVQGATDTQYF	TGTGCCAGTAGTATAGTGCAGGGGGCCACAGATACGCAGTATTTT
TRBV18	TRBD1	TRBJ2-7	NA	12	CASSTDRIEQYF	TGTGCCAGCTCAACGGACAGGATCGAGCAGTACTTC
TRBV10-3	NA	TRBJ1-3	few	15	CAISEWRGQRNTIYF	TGTGCCATCAGTGAGTGGAGGGGCCAGCGGAACACCATATATTTT
TRBV14	TRBD1	TRBJ2-3	NA	16	CASSFRQGLITDTQYF	TGTGCCAGCAGCTTCAGACAGGGGCTGATCACAGATACGCAGTATTTT
TRBV28	NA	TRBJ1-1	NA	11	CASSWTDEAFF	TGTGCCAGCAGTTGGACAGATGAAGCTTTCTTT
TRBV7-2	TRBD1	TRBJ2-5	NA	13	CASSFDRGREQYF	TGTGCCAGCAGCTTCGACAGGGGGCGGGAGCAGTACTTC
TRBV6-6	TRBD1	TRBJ1-5	once	16	CASSFLMGQGYQPQHF	TGTGCCAGCAGCTTCTTAATGGGACAGGGCTATCAGCCCCAGCATTTT
TRBV19	NA	TRBJ2-2	NA	16	CASSIVRGKNTGELFF	TGTGCCAGTAGTATAGTCAGAGGGAAGAACACCGGGGAGCTGTTTTTT
TRBV19	NA	TRBJ2-1	few	16	CASSLIGGSSYNEQFF	TGTGCCAGTAGCCTGATTGGCGGAAGCTCCTACAATGAGCAGTTCTTC
TRBV4-3	NA	TRBJ2-1	NA	15	CASSQVVSLGNEQFF	TGCGCCAGCAGCCAAGTTGTCTCCCTCGGGAATGAGCAGTTCTTC
TRBV5-6	NA	TRBJ2-5	NA	16	CASSRLDRLAGETQYF	TGTGCCAGCAGCCGCCTTGACAGGCTCGCGGGTGAGACCCAGTACTTC
TRBV7-9	NA	TRBJ2-5	NA	13	CASSKGDQETQYF	TGTGCCAGCAGCAAGGGAGATCAAGAGACCCAGTACTTC
TRBV7-2	TRBD1	TRBJ1-1	NA	14	CASSLGGQATEAFF	TGTGCCAGCAGCTTAGGTGGACAGGCCACTGAAGCTTTCTTT
TRBV10-3	NA	TRBJ2-2	NA	13	CATRGTYTGELFF	TGTGCCACACGGGGGACTTACACCGGGGAGCTGTTTTTT
TRBV5-1	NA	TRBJ2-2	few	14	CASSLKTTTGELFF	TGCGCCAGCAGCTTAAAGACTACTACCGGGGAGCTGTTTTTT
TRBV27	NA	TRBJ2-5	NA	15	CASSLGGGVVETQYF	TGTGCCAGCAGTTTAGGGGGAGGAGTGGTAGAGACCCAGTACTTC
TRBV6-5	TRBD1	TRBJ1-5	NA	13	CASRRTGGGPQHF	TGTGCCAGCAGGCGGACAGGGGGGGGTCCCCAGCATTTT
TRBV19	NA	TRBJ2-7	NA	13	CASNDGDLYEQYF	TGTGCCAGTAATGACGGGGATCTCTACGAGCAGTACTTC
TRBV10-2	NA	TRBJ2-7	NA	11	CASSDRGEQYF	TGCGCCAGCAGTGACAGGGGCGAGCAGTACTTC
TRBV28	NA	TRBJ2-7	NA	14	CASSKSLADYEQYF	TGTGCCAGCAGTAAGTCGCTGGCCGACTACGAGCAGTACTTC
TRBV7-8	TRBD2	TRBJ2-5	NA	17	CASSWATGGGVQETQYF	TGTGCCAGCAGCTGGGCAACAGGCGGGGGAGTTCAAGAGACCCAGTACTTC
TRBV10-1	NA	TRBJ2-2	NA	17	CASSESTRGAHTGELFF	TGCGCCAGCAGTGAGTCGACTCGCGGGGCCCACACCGGGGAGCTGTTTTTT
TRBV6-1	NA	TRBJ2-2	NA	16	CASSEEGLAWTGELFF	TGTGCCAGCAGTGAAGAGGGTCTAGCGTGGACCGGGGAGCTGTTTTTT
TRBV29-1	TRBD1	TRBJ1-1	once	12	CSVAVQGTEAFF	TGCAGCGTTGCGGTACAGGGGACTGAAGCTTTCTTT
TRBV19	NA	TRBJ1-1	NA	13	CASLPQGNTEAFF	TGTGCCAGCCTTCCACAGGGTAACACTGAAGCTTTCTTT
TRBV29-1	TRBD1	TRBJ2-7	NA	13	CSTYGQGAGEQYF	TGCAGCACCTACGGACAGGGGGCGGGCGAGCAGTACTTC